This T cell receptor (beta chain) is drawn from a study of low-dose radiotherapy and immunotherapy resistance in tumors. In its sample, this clonotype was seen many times. Time point indicated: before trial treatment. Trimming left V 5 bases short and J 0 bases short, with 8 bases between. This CDR3 comprises 14 residues. Germline V gene lookup returns CDR1 DFQATT and CDR2 SNEGSKA (reference sequence). TRAV- and TRBV-specific primers, spanning alpha and beta chains, primed first-strand cDNA. For amplifying TCRs, the PCR ran for about 19 cycles with Phusion, which was used together with a constant-region primer and the adapter on the V primers. Via MiXCR, TCRdb re-called the reads, giving one row per CDR3 protein. The sample records about 89,000 distinct CDR3 sequences, more than 7.5% being singletons.

The TCR sequence derives from a male donor with prostate cancer. This chain links TRBV20-1 with TRBJ2-6; tentative D call: TRBD1 (6 bases). Sequenced here: PBMCs, sampled before treatment. The DNA of the CDR3 is TGCAGTGCTTCCAGGGGCTCTGGGGCCAACGTCCTGACTTTC. As protein: CSASRGSGANVLTF.